This T cell receptor (beta chain) stems from a study of T cells in localized non-small cell lung cancer. CDR3 length: 13 amino acids. V shed 10 bases, J shed 4 bases, and the junction held 8 bases outside the gene matches. Looked up from germline, CDR1 is LNHDA and CDR2 is SQIVND (reference sequence). Libraries were prepared by immunoSEQ multiplex PCR; TCRdb keeps only in-frame clonotypes and omits some of them. The data show tens of thousands of clones, 88% seen once. V and J are TRBV19 and TRBJ1-2; 8 bases match TRBD1. The sample consisted of peripheral blood mononuclear cells, taken before any cancer treatment. The TCR was taken from a male donor older than 55 with stage II lung adenocarcinoma. The CDR3 protein is CATAQGAFYGYTF. CDR3 DNA sequence: TGTGCCACAGCCCAGGGGGCCTTCTATGGCTACACCTTC.